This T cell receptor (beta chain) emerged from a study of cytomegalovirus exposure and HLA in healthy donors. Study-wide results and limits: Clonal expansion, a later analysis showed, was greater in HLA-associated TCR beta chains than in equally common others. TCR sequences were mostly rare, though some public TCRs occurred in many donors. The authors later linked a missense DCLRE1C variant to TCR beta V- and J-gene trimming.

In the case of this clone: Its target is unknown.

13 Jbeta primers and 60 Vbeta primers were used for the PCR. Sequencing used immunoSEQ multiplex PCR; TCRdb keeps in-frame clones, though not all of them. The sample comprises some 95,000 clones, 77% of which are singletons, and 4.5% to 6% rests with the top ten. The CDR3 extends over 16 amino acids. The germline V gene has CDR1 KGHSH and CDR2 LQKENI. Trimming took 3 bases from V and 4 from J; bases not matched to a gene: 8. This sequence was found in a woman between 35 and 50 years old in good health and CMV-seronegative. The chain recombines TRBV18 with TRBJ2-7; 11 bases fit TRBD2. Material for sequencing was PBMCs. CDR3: CASSPSTSGASYEQYF. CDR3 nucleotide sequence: TGTGCCAGCTCACCGTCGACTAGCGGGGCGTCATACGAGCAGTACTTC.